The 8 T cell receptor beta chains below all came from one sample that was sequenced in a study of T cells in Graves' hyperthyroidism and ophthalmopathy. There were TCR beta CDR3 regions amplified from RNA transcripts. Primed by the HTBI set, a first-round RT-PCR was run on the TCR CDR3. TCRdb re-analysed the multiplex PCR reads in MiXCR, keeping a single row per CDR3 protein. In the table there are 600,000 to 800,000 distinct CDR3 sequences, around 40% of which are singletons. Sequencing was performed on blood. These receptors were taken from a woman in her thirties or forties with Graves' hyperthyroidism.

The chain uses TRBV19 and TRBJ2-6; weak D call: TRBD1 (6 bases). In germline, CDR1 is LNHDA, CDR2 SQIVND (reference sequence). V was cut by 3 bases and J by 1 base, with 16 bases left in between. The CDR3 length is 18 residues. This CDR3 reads CASSIRQGRRSGANVLTF. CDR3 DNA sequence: TGTGCCAGTAGTATTAGGCAGGGGAGAAGGTCTGGGGCCAACGTCCTGACTTTC.

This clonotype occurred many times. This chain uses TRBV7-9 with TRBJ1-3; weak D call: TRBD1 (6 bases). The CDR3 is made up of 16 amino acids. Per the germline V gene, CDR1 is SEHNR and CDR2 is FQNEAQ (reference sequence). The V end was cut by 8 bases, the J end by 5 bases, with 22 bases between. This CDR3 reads CASRDGQRGSRNTIYF. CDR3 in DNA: TGTGCCAGCCGGGACGGCCAGAGGGGGTCTCGAAACACCATATATTTT.

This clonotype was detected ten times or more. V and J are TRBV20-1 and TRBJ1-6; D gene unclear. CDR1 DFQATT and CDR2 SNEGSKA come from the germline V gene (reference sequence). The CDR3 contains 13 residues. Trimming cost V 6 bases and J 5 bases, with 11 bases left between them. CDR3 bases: TGCAGTGCCTCGGGTCGGAATAATTCACCCCTCCACTTT. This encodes CSASGRNNSPLHF.

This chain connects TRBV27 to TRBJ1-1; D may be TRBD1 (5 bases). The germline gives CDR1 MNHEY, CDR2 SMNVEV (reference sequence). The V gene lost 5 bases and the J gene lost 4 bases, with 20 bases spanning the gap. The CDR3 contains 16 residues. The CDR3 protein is CASSIFQGRMSTEAFF. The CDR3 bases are TGTGCCAGCAGTATCTTCCAGGGCAGAATGAGCACTGAAGCTTTCTTT.

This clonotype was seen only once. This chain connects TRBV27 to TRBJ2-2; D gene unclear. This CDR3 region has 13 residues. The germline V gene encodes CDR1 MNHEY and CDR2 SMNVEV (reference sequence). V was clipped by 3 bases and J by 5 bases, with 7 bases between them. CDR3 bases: TGTGCCAGCAGTTTCTCGGAGACCGGGGAGCTGTTTTTT. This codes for CASSFSETGELFF.

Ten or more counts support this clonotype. The CDR3, as DNA: TGCAGTGCCGACCCCCGGGGAAATCAGCCCCAGCATTTT. Amino acids: CSADPRGNQPQHF. V is TRBV20-1 and J is TRBJ1-5; D gene unclear. CDR1 and CDR2 (germline): DFQATT, SNEGSKA (reference sequence). V was shortened by 6 bases and J by 4 bases, with 13 bases between the two germline ends. The CDR3 has 13 residues.

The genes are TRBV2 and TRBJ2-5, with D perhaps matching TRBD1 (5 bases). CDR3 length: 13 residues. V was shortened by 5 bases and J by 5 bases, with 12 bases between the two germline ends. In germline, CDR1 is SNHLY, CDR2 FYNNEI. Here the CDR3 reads CASSIDRLETQYF. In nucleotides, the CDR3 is TGTGCCAGCAGTATCGACAGACTGGAGACCCAGTACTTC.

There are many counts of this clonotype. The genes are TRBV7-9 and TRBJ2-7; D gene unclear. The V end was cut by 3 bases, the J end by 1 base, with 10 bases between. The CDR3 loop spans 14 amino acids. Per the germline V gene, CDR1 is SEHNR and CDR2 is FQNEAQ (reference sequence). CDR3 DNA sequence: TGTGCCAGCAGCTTTGCAGGAAGGTCCTACGAGCAGTACTTC. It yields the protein CASSFAGRSYEQYF.